Sequencing of this T cell receptor beta chain was carried out in a study of T cells after yellow fever vaccination. Study findings and constraints: Reappearance after the booster was observed for most primary-vaccination clones (around 96% CD4, roughly 90% CD8).

V lost 6 bases, J lost 3 bases, and 6 bases stayed unmatched. The CDR3 sequence is 15 residues long. CDR1 SGHTA and CDR2 FQGNSA come from the germline V gene. TCR cDNA was made by 5'RACE template switching, adding a universal primer site and UMIs. TCRdb reprocessed the 5' RACE reads via MiXCR and lists one record per CDR3 protein. The sample includes about 160,000 distinct CDR3 sequences, approximately 6.7% of them seen just once. Many counts were recorded for this clonotype. Antigen specificity is unknown. The specimen comprised CD4+ T cells sorted from PBMCs, sampled about 5 days after the first yellow fever vaccination. The sequence was obtained from a man younger than 30 who received the YFV17D yellow fever vaccine. The rearrangement joins TRBV7-2 to TRBJ2-7; 12 bases agree with TRBD2. CDR3 sequence: CASRLTTSGGYEQYV. The CDR3 bases are TGTGCCAGCAGACTCACGACTAGCGGGGGCTACGAGCAGTACGTC.